The text below deals with one T cell receptor (beta chain). This sample was included in a study of blood T cell repertoires in COVID-19. Study information: Acute and convalescent COVID-19 specimens originated in the United States, Italy and Spain. Sample material is recorded as cDNA or gDNA derived from T cells, B-cell-depleted T cells, or PBMCs.

Patients in Seattle were enrolled during active infection, then followed longitudinally. V lost 2 bases and J 8 bases, leaving 13 bases between the germline ends. This CDR3 is 13 amino acids long. Germline CDR1 reads WNHNN; CDR2 reads SYGVQD (reference sequence). As originally analysed: Amplification with reference gene primers provided the estimates of nucleated cell counts. TCRdb's table, derived via immunoSEQ multiplex PCR, lists solely in-frame clones and lacks some. That table is the source of V, J and clone size, and D and trimming were worked out from the DNA. This sample yields approximately 350,000 clones, of which roughly 90% are seen a single time; around 3% belongs to the top ten.

What was sequenced was peripheral blood. This receptor was identified in a woman aged 30 to 39 with COVID-19, enrolled during active disease. This sequence joins TRBV10-1 and TRBJ2-7; maybe TRBD1 (6 bases). Here the CDR3 DNA reads TGCGCCAGCAGTGAGAACGGCCAGGGGCAGCAGTACTTC. This sequence encodes CASSENGQGQQYF.